The T cell receptor beta chain under discussion was sequenced for a study of cytomegalovirus exposure and HLA in healthy donors. Overall study: Earlier results showed roughly 110 million unique TCR beta sequences derived from 150 million to 200 million T cells. Across roughly 400 genotyped donors, around 80% landed in the Caucasian-associated ancestry cluster.

A word on this clone: Antigen unknown.

The CDR3 spans 15 residues. Germline V gene sequence: CDR1 MNHNS, CDR2 SASEGT. V lost 1 base, J lost 3 bases, and 10 bases lay in between. Broader study findings: When presence/absence was analysed, sequencing depth was taken to be roughly uniform across donors. Later on, an analysis found that several of the most significant clusters appeared to be linked to common viral pathogens, which included parvovirus B19.

Use of 60 Vbeta and 13 Jbeta primers characterized the PCR. Generated by immunoSEQ multiplex PCR, the TCRdb table keeps only in-frame clones and is missing some. In total, the table holds about 150,000 clones. The chain recombines TRBV6-1 with TRBJ2-1, with D uncertain. The sequence derives from a woman aged 50 to 60 in good health and CMV-seronegative. Sequenced input: PBMCs. CDR3 loop: CASSEEAGNYNEQFF. CDR3 bases: TGTGCCAGCAGTGAAGAGGCAGGAAACTACAATGAGCAGTTCTTC.